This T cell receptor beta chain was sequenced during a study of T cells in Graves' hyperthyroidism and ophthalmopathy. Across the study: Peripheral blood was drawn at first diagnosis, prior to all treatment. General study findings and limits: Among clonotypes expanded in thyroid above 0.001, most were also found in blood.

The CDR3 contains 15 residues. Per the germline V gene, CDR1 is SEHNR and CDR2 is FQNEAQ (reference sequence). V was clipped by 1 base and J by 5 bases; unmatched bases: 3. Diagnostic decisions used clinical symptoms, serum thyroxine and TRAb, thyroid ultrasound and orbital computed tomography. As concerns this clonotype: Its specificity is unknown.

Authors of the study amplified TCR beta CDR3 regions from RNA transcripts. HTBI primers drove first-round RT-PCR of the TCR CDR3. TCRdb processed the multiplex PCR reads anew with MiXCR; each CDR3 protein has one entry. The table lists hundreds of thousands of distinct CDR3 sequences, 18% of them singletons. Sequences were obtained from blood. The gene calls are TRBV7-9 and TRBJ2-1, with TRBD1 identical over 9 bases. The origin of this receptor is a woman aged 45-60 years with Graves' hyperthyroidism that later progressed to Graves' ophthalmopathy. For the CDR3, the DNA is TGTGCCAGCAGCTTAGTGGACAGGGGAAACAATGAGCAGTTCTTC. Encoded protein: CASSLVDRGNNEQFF.